These T cell receptor beta chains were read from a single sample in a study of blood T cell repertoires in COVID-19. Here immunoSEQ multiplex PCR was the method, and the copy in TCRdb shows in-frame clones only, minus some. The sample lists about 170,000 clones, 88% seen once, with 2% to 2.5% in the top ten. The sample consisted of peripheral blood. The receptors stem from a man aged 50-60 years who had recovered from COVID-19. Each CDR3 is given with its conserved first and last residue. Fields, in order: D gene, J gene, V gene, CDR3 DNA, CDR3 protein. A D gene is named only where the DNA matches it firmly.

NA TRBJ2-7 TRBV9 TGTGCCAGCAGCGTAGGGCCAGGGAACGACGAGCAGTACTTC CASSVGPGNDEQYF
TRBD2 TRBJ2-2 TRBV5-1 TGCGCCAGCCAAAGCCTAGCGGGGGTCAACACCGGGGAGCTGTTTTTT CASQSLAGVNTGELFF
NA TRBJ2-1 TRBV5-1 TGCGCCAGCAGCTTGGTGGCGGCCCCAACCTACAATGAGCAGTTCTTC CASSLVAAPTYNEQFF
NA TRBJ2-7 TRBV28 TGTGCCAGCAGCTCAGGGGACCTTCGATCCTACGAGCAGTACTTC CASSSGDLRSYEQYF
NA TRBJ2-2 TRBV5-4 TGTGCCAGCAGCTTGTACAGGGTGAACACCGGGGAGCTGTTTTTT CASSLYRVNTGELFF
NA TRBJ2-1 TRBV18 TGTGCCAGCTCCGCAGGAAGCAATGAGCAGTTCTTC CASSAGSNEQFF
TRBD2 TRBJ2-3 TRBV4-1 TGCGCCAGCAGCCAACTTAGGACTAGCGGAACTAGCACAGATACGCAGTATTTT CASSQLRTSGTSTDTQYF
TRBD2 TRBJ2-7 TRBV15 TGTGCCACCAGCAGAGATCCCCCGACTAGCGGGAGGGCCTACGAGCAGTACTTC CATSRDPPTSGRAYEQYF
TRBD2 TRBJ2-7 TRBV3-1/TRBV3-2 TGTGCCAGCAGCCAAGGCCCGACTAGCGGGCGTGACGAGCAGTACTTC CASSQGPTSGRDEQYF
TRBD2 TRBJ2-6 TRBV6-1 TGTGCCAGCAGTGACGGGGGGACTGGGGCCAACGTCCTGACTTTC CASSDGGTGANVLTF
NA TRBJ2-1 TRBV9 TGTGCCAGCAGCGTAGGTTCGGGTAGTTCGTGGAACAATGAGCAGTTCTTC CASSVGSGSSWNNEQFF
NA TRBJ2-5 TRBV3-1/TRBV3-2 TGTGCCAGCACCCCAAGTCAGGGGAAAGAGACCCAGTACTTC CASTPSQGKETQYF